This T cell receptor beta chain was found in a study of TIL therapy for anti-PD-1-resistant metastatic lung cancer. Study summary: Progressing patients received lymphodepletion, expanded TIL infusion and IL-2. General study results and limits: After infusion, TIL clonotypes partly replaced peripheral T cells and declined over months.

This sample's time point: pre-treatment sample, taken before nivolumab and TIL therapy. Losses at the gene ends were 0 bases for V and 5 bases for J; bases not matched to a gene: 2. Germline values: CDR1 SGHTA, CDR2 FQGTGA. This CDR3 spans 15 amino acids. As to this clone: Its specificity is not known.

The immunoSEQ assay was v3. Clones were read by immunoSEQ multiplex PCR, and TCRdb kept only the in-frame ones, dropping some. The data show some 60,000 clones, about 73% seen once. The specimen comprised blood, sampled at baseline. This TCR was recovered from a person aged 25-85 years with non-small cell lung cancer. The chain recombines TRBV7-3 with TRBJ2-3; 10 bases match TRBD1. As DNA, the CDR3 is TGTGCCAGCAGCTTAACCGGGACAGGGGAAGATACGCAGTATTTT. Protein: CASSLTGTGEDTQYF.